The rows below give T cell receptor beta chains drawn from one sample of a study of chemoradiotherapy in HPV16-positive cancers. TCRdb keeps only in-frame clones here, not all; method: immunoSEQ multiplex PCR. The table records approximately 11,000 clones, about 81% of them present only once. Sample acquisition took place from a patient who underwent chemoradiotherapy. All receptors derive from a human donor with HPV-associated anogenital cancer. CDR3s include the opening cysteine and the closing phenylalanine or tryptophan.

V gene,J gene,CDR3 protein
TRBV9,TRBJ2-1,CASSVVGGNSYNEQFF
TRBV7-8,TRBJ2-7,CASSPRGLAGEYEQYF
TRBV5-6,TRBJ1-5,CASSLRDNNQPQHF
TRBV6-1,TRBJ2-3,CASKDGRSADTQYF
TRBV4-2,TRBJ2-1,CASSRRTGGHEQFF
TRBV19,TRBJ2-1,CASSIRGQGRGNEQFF
TRBV19,TRBJ1-1,CASSIGSGVNTEAFF
TRBV14,TRBJ2-3,CASSPEGILAGWYEDTQYF
TRBV19,TRBJ2-3,CASSIDPRITDTQYF
TRBV5-4,TRBJ2-7,CASSLGPGTSAYEQYF
TRBV6-1,TRBJ1-2,CASSGGQGANYGYTF
TRBV11-3,TRBJ1-1,CASSGPGQGYTEAFF
TRBV30,TRBJ1-1,CAWSGGQREVGETEAFF
TRBV5-1,TRBJ2-1,CASSFGLAGVNEQFF
TRBV2,TRBJ2-3,CASLRNTQYF
TRBV7-8,TRBJ2-1,CASSYRTSGNEQFF
TRBV7-2,TRBJ2-1,CASSFSGTTSNEQFF
TRBV28,TRBJ2-2,CASSLTIGTTGELFF
TRBV13,TRBJ2-5,CASSHRGIQETQYF
TRBV9,TRBJ1-2,CASSVVSGPYGYTF
TRBV19,TRBJ1-4,CASSNLKSVATNEKLFF
TRBV28,TRBJ2-2,CASSDPGLDNTGELFF
TRBV19,TRBJ1-2,CASSIGQANYGYTF
TRBV6-4,TRBJ1-1,CASSEGENTEAFF
TRBV2,TRBJ1-4,CAGIPSGTATNEKLFF
TRBV18,TRBJ2-1,CASSPRGGLAGLGYNEQFF
TRBV28,TRBJ2-2,CASMYTGYTGELFF
TRBV5-4,TRBJ2-1,CASSLALHTSFNEQFF
TRBV6-5,TRBJ2-7,CASSETRRHEQYF
TRBV4-2,TRBJ2-3,CASSQDRRTSGGTDTQYF
TRBV7-3,TRBJ2-5,CASSLGGSLGETQYF
TRBV30,TRBJ1-1,CAWSVWGADTEAFF
TRBV27,TRBJ2-7,CASKSGRGLHEQYF
TRBV10-3,TRBJ1-1,CAISGDRDPVTEAFF
TRBV5-1,TRBJ1-1,CASSGGHSMNTEAFF
TRBV19,TRBJ1-4,CASSGGLNEKLFF
TRBV6-5,TRBJ2-2,CASRAGTPTGELFF
TRBV7-8,TRBJ2-7,CASSIDRTVYEQYF
TRBV4-3,TRBJ2-2,CASSQELAGVTGELFF
TRBV27,TRBJ2-7,CASSSYRTGVYEQYF
TRBV2,TRBJ1-1,CASSDWQGHTEAFF
TRBV4-1,TRBJ1-1,CASSLVRGLNTEAFF
TRBV20-1,TRBJ2-7,CSATEYEQYF
TRBV18,TRBJ2-2,CASSPPKAGTGELFF
TRBV28,TRBJ2-3,CASREIAGGPADTQYF
TRBV27,TRBJ2-2,CASSLTRNTGELFF
TRBV12-5,TRBJ1-4,CASGYPGRRNEKLFF
TRBV27,TRBJ2-2,CASSLAPDRAGELFF
TRBV28,TRBJ1-5,CASSLVEWAGYSNQPQHF
TRBV7-2,TRBJ2-7,CASSLGGYREQYF
TRBV11-3,TRBJ2-7,CASKTSGRLEQYF
TRBV28,TRBJ1-5,CASTQGQGNQPQHF
TRBV27,TRBJ2-7,CASSFQRLAGGPVHEQYF
TRBV28,TRBJ2-1,CASSSEVASMGNEQFF
TRBV27,TRBJ2-7,CASSLPGRAYEQYF
TRBV11-3,TRBJ2-1,CASSRDRYNEQFF
TRBV2,TRBJ1-1,CASSTGLGFGTEAFF